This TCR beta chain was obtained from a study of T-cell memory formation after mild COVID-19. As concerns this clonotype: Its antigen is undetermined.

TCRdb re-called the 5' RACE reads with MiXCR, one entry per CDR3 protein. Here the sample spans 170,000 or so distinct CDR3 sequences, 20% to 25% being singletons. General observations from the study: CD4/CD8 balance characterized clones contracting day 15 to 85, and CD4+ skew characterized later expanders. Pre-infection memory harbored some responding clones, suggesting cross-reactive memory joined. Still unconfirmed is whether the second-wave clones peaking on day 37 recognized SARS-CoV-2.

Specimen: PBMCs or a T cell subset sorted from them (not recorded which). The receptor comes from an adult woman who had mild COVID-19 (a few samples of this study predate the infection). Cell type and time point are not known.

DNA for the CDR3: TGTGCCAGCAGCTCTCCCCGACAGGGAAACATTCAGTACTTC. It translates to CASSSPRQGNIQYF. The chain couples TRBV7-9 to TRBJ2-4; 7 bases map to TRBD1. V trimming: 4 bases; J trimming: 6 bases; junction bases outside the gene matches: 6. The CDR3 sequence is 14 residues long. Germline V gives CDR1 SEHNR, CDR2 FQNEAQ (reference sequence).